These 31 T cell receptor beta chains originate from one sample sequenced in a study of neoadjuvant anti-PD-1 for oral cavity cancer. The method was immunoSEQ multiplex PCR; TCRdb's version includes in-frame clones alone and lacks a portion of them. The sample includes approximately 13,000 clones, around 70% of them seen just once. Time point specified: after neoadjuvant nivolumab, at surgical resection. Sequenced here: PBMCs, sampled after nivolumab (anti-PD-1) treatment. These TCRs come from a person between 35 and 79 years old with oral cavity squamous cell carcinoma.

V gene TRBV6-5 combines with J gene TRBJ2-5, with 8 positions matching TRBD1. The CDR3 sequence is 15 residues long. Germline values: CDR1 MNHEY, CDR2 SVGAGI. The V segment lost 5 bases and the J segment 1 base; nucleotides outside the gene matches: 6. CDR3 sequence reads: CASSRGQAPQETQYF. The CDR3 DNA is TGTGCCAGCAGTCGGGGACAGGCGCCCCAAGAGACCCAGTACTTC.

The gene calls are TRBV5-4 and TRBJ1-4, with 7 positions matching TRBD1. The CDR3 runs to 15 residues. Per the germline V gene, CDR1 is SGHNT and CDR2 is YYREEE (reference sequence). V lost 6 bases, J lost 0 bases, and 5 bases stayed unmatched. The CDR3 spells CASKAGGSTNEKLFF. DNA for the CDR3: TGTGCCAGCAAGGCAGGGGGTTCAACTAATGAAAAACTGTTTTTT.

The rearrangement joins TRBV30 to TRBJ2-3; 7 bases agree with TRBD2. The CDR3 totals 14 residues. CDR1 GTSNPN and CDR2 SVGIG come from the germline V gene (reference sequence). J was trimmed by 0 bases and V by 3 bases; bases with no gene match: 3. CDR3 protein: CAWRGLGSTDTQYF. The CDR3 coding sequence is TGTGCCTGGAGAGGACTAGGGAGCACAGATACGCAGTATTTT.

The chain combines TRBV7-8 with TRBJ2-5; D call uncertain. The CDR3 has 13 amino acids. CDR1 and CDR2 (germline): SGHVS, FQNEAQ. V was trimmed by 2 bases and J by 5 bases, leaving 9 bases between them. Here the CDR3 reads CASSLRVEETQYF. The DNA for the CDR3 is TGTGCCAGCAGCTTAAGGGTAGAGGAGACCCAGTACTTC.

This clone occurred a few times. The rearrangement links TRBV5-1 to TRBJ2-6, with 7 positions matching TRBD1. J gave up 6 bases and V 4 bases, and 7 bases lay outside the gene matches. The CDR3 loop spans 15 amino acids. CDR1 and CDR2 (germline): SGHRS, YFSETQ. CDR3 sequence: CASSPGTAEANVLTF. The CDR3 DNA sequence: TGCGCCAGCAGCCCCGGGACAGCAGAGGCCAACGTCCTGACTTTC.

J is TRBJ2-5 and V is TRBV2; D ambiguous. The CDR3 runs to 12 residues. Trimming left V 7 bases short and J 2 bases short, with 8 bases between. The germline gives CDR1 SNHLY, CDR2 FYNNEI. CDR3 DNA sequence: TGTGCCAGCAACACGGAACAAGAGACCCAGTACTTC. It encodes CASNTEQETQYF.

V and J are TRBV19 and TRBJ2-5; perhaps D is TRBD1 or TRBD2 (5 bases each). Per the germline V gene, CDR1 is LNHDA and CDR2 is SQIVND (reference sequence). The V and J ends lost 6 bases and 2 bases respectively, with 13 bases between them. CDR3 length: 14 amino acids. The CDR3 spells CASSFGTGQETQYF. The CDR3, as DNA: TGTGCCAGTAGCTTTGGGACCGGACAAGAGACCCAGTACTTC.

The rearrangement links TRBV2 to TRBJ2-4; 7 bases map to TRBD2. The CDR3 totals 12 residues. V trimming: 8 bases; J trimming: 10 bases; junction bases outside the gene matches: 8. CDR1 and CDR2 (germline): SNHLY, FYNNEI. The CDR3 DNA reads as TGTGCCAGCCGGGGGGAGAGACAGATTCAGTACTTC. Amino acids: CASRGERQIQYF.

The chain joins TRBV7-2 to TRBJ1-1; D is perhaps TRBD1 (6 bases). From germline, CDR1 is SGHTA and CDR2 FQGNSA. V lost 5 bases, J lost 0 bases, and 13 bases lay in between. This CDR3 region has 15 residues. CDR3 protein: CASSPLGAMNTEAFF. The DNA for the CDR3 is TGTGCCAGCAGCCCCTTGGGGGCCATGAACACTGAAGCTTTCTTT. Together with reference TRBV7-2 and TRBJ1-1, the CDR3 gives the full variable domain: GAGVSQSPSNKVTEKGKDVELRCDPISGHTALYWYRQSLGQGLEFLIYFQGNSAPDKSGLPSDRFSAERTGGSVSTLTIQRTQQEDSAVYLCASSPLGAMNTEAFFGQGTRLTVV.

This rearrangement joins TRBV19 to TRBJ2-1, with 7 positions matching TRBD2. CDR3 length: 15 amino acids. V lost 0 bases and J lost 5; bases outside the gene matches: 4. Germline V CDR1 and CDR2: LNHDA, SQIVND (reference sequence). This CDR3 reads CASSIEAGVDNEQFF. The CDR3 DNA sequence: TGTGCCAGTAGTATAGAGGCGGGAGTCGACAATGAGCAGTTCTTC. Supplemented by reference TRBV19 and TRBJ2-1, the full variable domain reads DGGITQSPKYLFRKEGQNVTLSCEQNLNHDAMYWYRQDPGQGLRLIYYSQIVNDFQKGDIAEGYSVSREKKESFPLTVTSAQKNPTAFYLCASSIEAGVDNEQFFGPGTRLTVL.

V and J are TRBV10-3 and TRBJ2-1; 8 nucleotides line up with TRBD2. This CDR3 contains 13 residues. Losses at the gene ends were 3 bases for V and 9 bases for J; bases not matched to a gene: 4. CDR1 and CDR2 from the germline V gene are ENHRY and SYGVKD. The CDR3 sequence: CAISDRLAPEQFF. The CDR3 DNA is TGTGCCATCAGTGACCGACTAGCGCCTGAGCAGTTCTTC.

This rearrangement joins TRBV6-5 to TRBJ2-5, with 9 bases matching TRBD2. Trimming cost V 6 bases and J 5 bases; bases outside gene matches: 7. The CDR3 is 14 amino acids. Germline V gene lookup returns CDR1 MNHEY and CDR2 SVGAGI. Here the CDR3 DNA reads TGTGCCAGCAGGTTTAGCGGGAGAGGTGAGACCCAGTACTTC. Translating it yields CASRFSGRGETQYF.

This rearrangement joins TRBV5-4 to TRBJ2-3; no definite D call. The V end lost 5 bases, the J end lost 6 bases, and 10 bases lay between the germline ends. The length of the CDR3 is 12 residues. Germline V lookup: CDR1 SGHNT, CDR2 YYREEE (reference sequence). The CDR3 coding sequence is TGTGCCAGCAGTTCAGTAGAGGATACGCAGTATTTT. The encoded protein is CASSSVEDTQYF.

This chain joins TRBV10-1 and TRBJ2-5, with D unresolved. Germline loops: CDR1 WNHNN, CDR2 SYGVQD (reference sequence). V was trimmed by 3 bases and J by 8 bases, leaving 13 bases between them. CDR3 length equals 13 residues. CDR3 bases: TGCGCCAGCAGTGACGGCCCCTGGGAAACCCAGTACTTC. Translation gives CASSDGPWETQYF.

This clone has just a few counts. This chain uses TRBV27 with TRBJ2-7; 10 bases fit TRBD1. CDR1 and CDR2 from the germline V gene are MNHEY and SMNVEV (reference sequence). The V and J ends lost 5 bases and 0 bases, in that order; junction bases with no gene match: 4. There are 15 residues in the CDR3. The CDR3 loop is CASSPGTGASYEQYF. The CDR3 bases are TGTGCCAGCAGTCCAGGGACAGGGGCCTCCTACGAGCAGTACTTC.

The CDR3 DNA is TGTGCCAGCAGCTTAGGGGTGAGAGAGTACCAAGAGACCCAGTACTTC. Amino acids: CASSLGVREYQETQYF. V is TRBV11-1 and J is TRBJ2-5; D is undetermined. Germline lookup yields CDR1 SGHAT and CDR2 FQDESV (reference sequence). The CDR3 loop spans 16 amino acids. V dropped 1 base and J dropped 0 bases, with 12 bases sitting between them.

J is TRBJ2-7 and V is TRBV4-2; 10 bases agree with TRBD2. The CDR3 consists of 18 residues. Germline loops: CDR1 LGHNA, CDR2 YNFKEQ. V gave up 1 base and J gave up 0 bases; unmatched junction bases: 9. CDR3 DNA: TGTGCCAGCAGCCAAGGGCCGGGAGCGGGAGGGGTCTCCTACGAGCAGTACTTC. Translated: CASSQGPGAGGVSYEQYF.

The gene calls are TRBV4-1 and TRBJ1-5, with TRBD1 as a possible D gene (5 bases). CDR1 and CDR2 (germline): MGHRA, YSYEKL. The CDR3 loop spans 14 amino acids. Trimming pared 5 bases from V and 3 bases from J, leaving 11 bases between. The CDR3 spells CASSYSGANQPQHF. CDR3 in DNA: TGCGCCAGCAGCTACTCCGGGGCCAATCAGCCCCAGCATTTT.

The rearrangement links TRBV7-8 to TRBJ2-3; D possibly corresponds to TRBD1 (5 bases). Germline CDR1 reads SGHVS; CDR2 reads FQNEAQ. The CDR3 contains 13 residues. The V end lost 6 bases, the J end lost 1 base, and 8 bases lay between the germline ends. This chain's CDR3 is CASRFRGTDTQYF. The CDR3 DNA is TGTGCCAGCAGGTTCAGGGGCACAGATACGCAGTATTTT.

The chain carries TRBV2 and TRBJ2-1; D perhaps matches TRBD2 (5 bases). CDR1 and CDR2 (germline): SNHLY, FYNNEI. With 2 bases removed from V and 8 bases from J, the gap between germline ends came to 13 bases. The CDR3 extends over 14 amino acids. The CDR3: CASSEQLAGDEQFF. The CDR3 DNA reads as TGTGCCAGCAGTGAACAGCTAGCCGGAGATGAGCAGTTCTTC.

As to this clone: Compared with germline, one end of the junction differs, possibly owing to a read error. V gene TRBV6-5 combines with J gene TRBJ2-7; possibly TRBD2 for D (5 bases). The length of the CDR3 is 15 residues. Germline CDR1 and CDR2: MNHEY and SVGAGI. CDR3 sequence (DNA): TGTGCCGGCAGTGCCGATAGCGCCCACTCCTACGAGCAGTACTTC. This codes for CAGSADSAHSYEQYF.

This chain uses TRBV7-3 with TRBJ2-2; TRBD1 matches 7 bases. From germline, CDR1 is SGHTA and CDR2 FQGTGA. This CDR3 is built from 13 residues. V was clipped by 4 bases and J by 4 bases; unmatched bases: 0. CDR3 nucleotide sequence: TGTGCCAGCAGCTCAGGGGGCACCGGGGAGCTGTTTTTT. It is translated as CASSSGGTGELFF. The full variable domain, completed using reference TRBV7-3 and TRBJ2-2, is GAGVSQTPSNKVTEKGKYVELRCDPISGHTALYWYRQSLGQGPEFLIYFQGTGAADDSGLPNDRFFAVRPEGSVSTLKIQRTERGDSAVYLCASSSGGTGELFFGEGSRLTVL.

The chain has TRBV30 and TRBJ2-2; D might be TRBD2 (5 bases). From germline, CDR1 is GTSNPN and CDR2 SVGIG (reference sequence). The V gene lost 1 base and the J gene lost 6 bases, with 15 bases spanning the gap. The CDR3 runs to 15 residues. CDR3 sequence reads: CAWSEAGFSAGELFF. The CDR3 nucleotides read TGTGCCTGGAGTGAGGCGGGTTTTAGTGCCGGGGAGCTGTTTTTT.

This clone was detected a few times. The chain joins TRBV6-5 to TRBJ2-1; TRBD2 aligns across 7 bases. CDR1 MNHEY and CDR2 SVGAGI come from the germline V gene. The V segment lost 7 bases and the J segment 3 bases; nucleotides outside the gene matches: 6. The CDR3 is 14 residues long. The CDR3 is CASTGEGHYNEQFF. The CDR3 nucleotides are TGTGCCAGCACGGGGGAGGGCCACTACAATGAGCAGTTCTTC.

This clone was observed a single time. This chain uses TRBV28 with TRBJ1-1; D ambiguous. The CDR3 runs 14 residues. V lost 5 bases to trimming and J lost 11 bases, with 21 bases between them. From germline, CDR1 is MDHEN and CDR2 SYDVKM. CDR3 DNA sequence: TGTGCCAGCAGTACTGGTGGCGGCAGTGTGATGGCTTTCTTT. Translating it yields CASSTGGGSVMAFF. Variable domain in full (rest from reference TRBV28 and TRBJ1-1): DVKVTQSSRYLVKRTGEKVFLECVQDMDHENMFWYRQDPGLGLRLIYFSYDVKMKEKGDIPEGYSVSREKKERFSLILESASTNQTSMYLCASSTGGGSVMAFFGQGTRLTVV.

A few counts support this clone. The chain recombines TRBV5-4 with TRBJ2-7, with a possible D match to TRBD2 (7 bases). Per germline, CDR1 SGHNT and CDR2 YYREEE (reference sequence). The V gene lost 4 bases and the J gene lost 3 bases, with 17 bases spanning the gap. The CDR3 is 15 residues long. The DNA of the CDR3 is TGTGCCAGCAGCCCGGCGGGGGCGGGCTACTACGAGCAGTACTTC. This sequence encodes CASSPAGAGYYEQYF.

V usage is TRBV5-1 and J usage is TRBJ2-5; D tentatively fits TRBD1 or TRBD2 (5 bases each). The germline V gene has CDR1 SGHRS and CDR2 YFSETQ. Trimming took 1 base from V and 4 from J, leaving 11 bases between them. This CDR3 comprises 14 residues. The CDR3 DNA sequence: TGCGCCAGCAGCTTGAATGGGGGTGGAGAGACCCAGTACTTC. Its translation is CASSLNGGGETQYF.

V and J are TRBV6-6 and TRBJ1-2; unclear D gene. The ends were cut back, 5 bases at V and 4 bases at J, with 11 bases in the middle. This CDR3 spans 13 amino acids. Germline values: CDR1 MNHNY, CDR2 SVGAGI (reference sequence). The CDR3 is CASSPDDRYGYTF. The CDR3 DNA follows: TGTGCCAGCAGTCCGGATGACCGCTATGGCTACACCTTC.

The chain links TRBV28 to TRBJ2-2; possibly TRBD1 or TRBD2 for D (5 bases each). Per the germline V gene, CDR1 is MDHEN and CDR2 is SYDVKM. The CDR3 spans 15 residues. Trimming pared 8 bases from V and 1 base from J, leaving 14 bases between. CDR3 in amino acids: CASEYGTMNTGELFF. The CDR3 DNA reads as TGTGCCAGCGAATACGGGACCATGAACACCGGGGAGCTGTTTTTT. The whole variable domain, filled in from reference TRBV28 and TRBJ2-2, reads DVKVTQSSRYLVKRTGEKVFLECVQDMDHENMFWYRQDPGLGLRLIYFSYDVKMKEKGDIPEGYSVSREKKERFSLILESASTNQTSMYLCASEYGTMNTGELFFGEGSRLTVL.

The chain combines TRBV6-6 with TRBJ2-1, with D perhaps TRBD1 (6 bases). This CDR3 comprises 15 residues. V lost 4 bases, J lost 9 bases, and 19 bases lay in between. From germline, CDR1 is MNHNY and CDR2 SVGAGI (reference sequence). The CDR3 region is CASSSTGHRLREQFF. The CDR3 DNA reads as TGTGCCAGCAGTTCTACGGGACACCGGCTCCGTGAGCAGTTCTTC.

The CDR3: CAISGPRDREEFFANTGELFF. The DNA for the CDR3 is TGTGCCATCAGTGGACCCCGGGACAGGGAAGAATTTTTCGCGAACACCGGGGAGCTGTTTTTT. The V gene is TRBV10-3, the J gene TRBJ2-2; 9 nucleotides match TRBD1. Germline CDR1 is ENHRY and CDR2 is SYGVKD. The CDR3 has 21 amino acids. The J segment lost 0 bases and the V segment lost 4 bases, leaving 18 bases of the junction unmatched.